This T cell receptor beta chain was documented in a study of T cell responses to AZD1222 COVID-19 vaccine. Regarding the study as a whole: Among vaccine-associated CD4 TCRs, coverage spanned spike, with dominance at 160-218 and 743-854. It was only after the peak T cell response that any repertoires were sampled.

Clones were sequenced by immunoSEQ multiplex PCR, and TCRdb holds only the in-frame ones, with some missing. The sample holds 140,000 to 150,000 clones, roughly 88% seen once. V dropped 5 bases and J dropped 8 bases, with 18 bases sitting between them. Germline V CDR1 and CDR2: SQVTM, ANQGSEA. The CDR3 runs to 13 residues. Concerning this clone itself: As yet, its antigen is unknown.

The TCR originated in an adult in good health. The material was peripheral blood, obtained on day 0 of AZD1222 vaccination. This rearrangement joins TRBV29-1 to TRBJ1-1, with D perhaps TRBD1 (6 bases). The CDR3 sequence is CSVSGTPEREAFF. The CDR3 bases are TGCAGCGTTTCCGGGACACCCGAAAGGGAAGCTTTCTTT.